The present T cell receptor (beta chain) was sequenced within a study of blood T cell repertoires in COVID-19. The protocol was immunoSEQ multiplex PCR, while the TCRdb copy is restricted to in-frame clones and leaves out a portion. The sample has approximately 64,000 clones, 88% seen once. V lost 6 bases and J lost 2, with 13 bases in between. The CDR3 has 15 amino acids. The germline CDR1 and CDR2 sequences are LNHDA and SQIVND (reference sequence). The specimen was peripheral blood. The rearrangement joins TRBV19 to TRBJ2-2; D is perhaps TRBD1 (6 bases). This TCR was sampled from a woman in her sixties or seventies with COVID-19, enrolled during active disease. The CDR3 is CASRRDTLNTGELFF. The CDR3 region has the DNA TGTGCCAGTAGAAGGGACACCCTTAACACCGGGGAGCTGTTTTTT.